This T cell receptor beta chain was captured in a study of response to subunit inactivated influenza vaccine. CDR1 and CDR2 from the germline V gene are SGHTA and FQGNSA. The V end lost 3 bases, the J end lost 0 bases, and 8 bases lay between the germline ends. The CDR3 length is 14 residues. Study-level results: The study's authors posited that every seasonal influenza vaccination enlists few new T cells.

About this clonotype itself: Antigen unknown.

TCRdb used MiXCR to reprocess the RT-PCR reads, holding one entry per CDR3 protein. The sample yields about 650,000 distinct CDR3 sequences, around a sixth seen once. This chain joins TRBV7-2 and TRBJ1-1; D gene uncertain. The source material was PBMCs from blood, sampled less than 13 days after vaccination. The source of this sequence is a man aged 50-60 years who received an inactivated influenza vaccine. CDR3 amino acids: CASSFGPMNTEAFF. For the CDR3, the DNA is TGTGCCAGCAGCTTCGGTCCGATGAACACTGAAGCTTTCTTT.